This T cell receptor (beta chain) was found in a study of T-cell memory formation after mild COVID-19. The V and J ends lost 5 bases and 5 bases, in that order; junction bases with no gene match: 8. The CDR3 spans 14 residues. Germline lookup yields CDR1 SEHNR and CDR2 FQNEAQ (reference sequence). One entry per CDR3 protein results from TCRdb running MiXCR on the 5' RACE reads. The data contain roughly 450,000 distinct CDR3 sequences, around a sixth of them singletons. The chain is built from TRBV7-9 and TRBJ2-7; TRBD2 agrees at 8 bases. This TCR was recovered from an adult woman who had mild COVID-19 (a few samples of this study predate the infection). Cell type and time point are not known. Sample: PBMCs or a T cell subset sorted from them (not recorded which). The CDR3 sequence: CASSHSGTSNEQYF. CDR3 in DNA: TGTGCCAGCAGCCACTCCGGGACTAGTAACGAGCAGTACTTC.